The 12 T cell receptor beta chains below all came from one sample that was sequenced in a study of cytomegalovirus exposure and HLA in healthy donors. PCR employed 60 Vbeta and 13 Jbeta primers. Sequencing used immunoSEQ multiplex PCR; TCRdb keeps in-frame clones, though not all of them. The table shows 90,000 or so clones, with approximately 80% occurring only once. Sequencing was carried out using PBMCs. These receptors all stem from a young man in good health and CMV-seropositive.

A word on this clone: This specimen includes other DNA sequences encoding the same CDR3. The CDR3 loop is CASRRAVEQFF. DNA for the CDR3: TGTGCCAGCAGGAGGGCGGTTGAGCAGTTCTTC. V is TRBV28 and J is TRBJ2-1, with D maybe TRBD2 (5 bases). This CDR3 is 11 amino acids long. Germline V gives CDR1 MDHEN, CDR2 SYDVKM. The V end was cut by 6 bases, the J end by 9 bases, with 9 bases between.

The rearrangement joins TRBV30 to TRBJ1-3; D unclear. CDR1 and CDR2 from the germline V gene are GTSNPN and SVGIG (reference sequence). The CDR3 is 13 residues long. V shed 3 bases and J shed 6 bases, with 12 bases lying between them. CDR3 sequence (DNA): TGTGCCTGGAGGTTCTTTACGGTAAACACCATATATTTT. This translates into CAWRFFTVNTIYF.

V usage is TRBV2 and J usage is TRBJ2-3; 13 bases fit TRBD2. V shed 2 bases, J shed 5 bases, and the junction held 4 bases outside the gene matches. The CDR3 extends over 16 amino acids. Germline V gene data show CDR1 as SNHLY and CDR2 as FYNNEI. The chain's CDR3 is CASSETSGRALDTQYF. The CDR3 DNA reads TGTGCCAGCAGTGAAACTAGCGGGAGGGCCCTAGATACGCAGTATTTT. Variable domain in full (rest from reference TRBV2 and TRBJ2-3): EPEVTQTPSHQVTQMGQEVILRCVPISNHLYFYWYRQILGQKVEFLVSFYNNEISEKSEIFDDQFSVERPDGSNFTLKIRSTKLEDSAMYFCASSETSGRALDTQYFGPGTRLTVL.

Only one count was recorded for this clone. CDR3: CASSGEGFFGEQYF. DNA of the CDR3: TGTGCCAGCAGTGGAGAGGGCTTCTTTGGAGAGCAGTACTTC. The rearrangement uses TRBV2 and TRBJ2-7; maybe TRBD2 (5 bases). Trimming pared 4 bases from V and 7 bases from J, leaving 17 bases between. Looked up from germline, CDR1 is SNHLY and CDR2 is FYNNEI. This CDR3 is built from 14 residues.

The chain combines TRBV18 with TRBJ2-7; D unresolved. V was trimmed by 1 base and J by 6 bases, leaving 7 bases between them. Germline V CDR1 and CDR2: KGHSH, LQKENI. CDR3 length: 12 amino acids. In DNA, the CDR3 is TGTGCCAGCTCACCACGGCTTGGCGAGCAGTACTTC. Translated: CASSPRLGEQYF.

V usage is TRBV28 and J usage is TRBJ1-4; TRBD1 is a possible D gene (6 bases). V lost 8 bases and J 11 bases, leaving 12 bases between the germline ends. The CDR3 has 11 amino acids. Germline loops: CDR1 MDHEN, CDR2 SYDVKM. CDR3 loop: CASHREGKLFF. CDR3 DNA: TGTGCCAGCCACAGGGAGGGCAAACTGTTTTTT.

Here the CDR3 reads CASSPGGSYEQYF. CDR3 nucleotide sequence: TGTGCCAGCTCACCTGGGGGGAGTTACGAGCAGTACTTC. This chain uses TRBV18 with TRBJ2-7; weak D call: TRBD2 (6 bases). CDR1 is KGHSH, CDR2 LQKENI, per germline. The CDR3 runs to 13 residues. Trimming stripped 3 bases from V and 4 bases from J, with 10 bases between. Together with reference TRBV18 and TRBJ2-7, the CDR3 gives the full variable domain: NAGVMQNPRHLVRRRGQEARLRCSPMKGHSHVYWYRQLPEEGLKFMVYLQKENIIDESGMPKERFSAEFPKEGPSILRIQQVVRGDSAAYFCASSPGGSYEQYFGPGTRLTVT.

This chain links TRBV6-5 with TRBJ1-6; a possible D gene is TRBD1 (6 bases). V was cut by 8 bases and J by 8 bases, with 19 bases left in between. CDR3 length: 15 residues. Germline lookup yields CDR1 MNHEY and CDR2 SVGAGI. The CDR3 nucleotides read TGTGCCAGCGGGCCCTACCTACAGGGATATTCACCCCTCCACTTT. Amino acids: CASGPYLQGYSPLHF.

As to this clone: At the DNA level, this CDR3 is encoded by other sequences in the same sample as well. This chain links TRBV7-2 with TRBJ2-5; TRBD1 might be the D (6 bases). V was cut by 1 base and J by 4 bases, with 7 bases left in between. The germline CDR1 and CDR2 sequences are SGHTA and FQGNSA. CDR3 length equals 13 residues. The CDR3 sequence is CASSLGGRETQYF. The CDR3 nucleotides are TGTGCCAGCAGCTTAGGGGGGCGAGAGACCCAGTACTTC.

The gene calls are TRBV19 and TRBJ1-1, with D hard to call. CDR1 is LNHDA, CDR2 SQIVND, per germline (reference sequence). The CDR3 sequence is 11 residues long. Deletions cut 11 bases from V and 4 bases from J, with 11 bases between. The CDR3 nucleotides are TGTGCCGCCCTTTCCGGCACTGAAGCTTTCTTT. Protein sequence: CAALSGTEAFF.

This chain links TRBV28 with TRBJ2-1; a possible D gene is TRBD1 (5 bases). The CDR3 is 16 amino acids. With 3 bases removed from V and 2 bases from J, the gap between germline ends came to 14 bases. Germline CDR1 and CDR2: MDHEN and SYDVKM. This chain's CDR3 is CASSFPPREAYNEQFF. The CDR3 DNA follows: TGTGCCAGCAGTTTCCCACCCAGGGAAGCCTACAATGAGCAGTTCTTC.

The chain recombines TRBV28 with TRBJ2-1, with 11 nucleotides matching TRBD2. CDR1 and CDR2 (germline): MDHEN, SYDVKM. V trimming: 5 bases; J trimming: 5 bases; junction bases outside the gene matches: 8. The CDR3 consists of 16 residues. CDR3 nucleotide sequence: TGTGCCAGCAGTCCCAGCCTAGCGGGAGGCCACAATGAGCAGTTCTTC. This translates into CASSPSLAGGHNEQFF.